This entry lists 15 T cell receptor beta chains sequenced from one sample in a study of cytomegalovirus exposure and HLA in healthy donors (dated by TCRdb to about 2017). To prepare the library, the immunoSEQ multiplex PCR assay was applied. For the multiplex PCR, a mixture combining 60 forward primers for TCR Vbeta segments and 13 reverse primers for TCR Jbeta segments was used. TCRdb provides this immuneACCESS table in a form limited to in-frame rearrangements. Some clones are lacking; in checked studies, under half of them reflect an unresolved V gene, and why the rest are absent is not known. Recorded for this sample are roughly 180,000 clones; about 80% of them occurred a single time. Of the sample, approximately 1.5% is held by the ten largest clones. The sample comprised PBMCs. The receptors were gathered from a woman between 25 and 40 years old in good health and CMV-seropositive.

V and J are TRBV29-1 and TRBJ1-2; 7 bases fit TRBD1. The V and J ends lost 3 bases and 0 bases, in that order; junction bases with no gene match: 10. Germline CDR1 is SQVTM and CDR2 is ANQGSEA. The CDR3 totals 16 residues. In DNA form, the CDR3 reads TGCAGCGTTGAGAGTTTACAGGGGAATTCTAACTATGGCTACACCTTC. It encodes CSVESLQGNSNYGYTF. Together with reference TRBV29-1 and TRBJ1-2, the CDR3 gives the full variable domain: SAVISQKPSRDICQRGTSLTIQCQVDSQVTMMFWYRQQPGQSLTLIATANQGSEATYESGFVIDKFPISRPNLTFSTLTVSNMSPEDSSIYLCSVESLQGNSNYGYTFGSGTRLTVV.

V and J are TRBV9 and TRBJ2-1, with TRBD2 identical over 9 bases. Germline V gene data show CDR1 as SGDLS and CDR2 as YYNGEE. The V and J ends lost 0 bases and 8 bases, in that order; junction bases with no gene match: 9. The CDR3 covers 16 residues. The CDR3 nucleotides are TGTGCCAGCAGCGTAGGTCGGGCGGGAGGGGTCCATGAGCAGTTCTTC. Residues: CASSVGRAGGVHEQFF. The entire variable domain, with the rest obtained from reference TRBV9 and TRBJ2-1, is as follows: DSGVTQTPKHLITATGQRVTLRCSPRSGDLSVYWYQQSLDQGLQFLIQYYNGEERAKGNILERFSAQQFPDLHSELNLSSLELGDSALYFCASSVGRAGGVHEQFFGPGTRLTVL.

The chain recombines TRBV11-2 with TRBJ1-2, with D maybe TRBD1 (5 bases). Germline loops: CDR1 SGHAT, CDR2 FQNNGV. The CDR3 covers 13 residues. The V end was cut by 5 bases, the J end by 3 bases, with 10 bases between. The CDR3 is CASSPGYDYGYTF. The CDR3 DNA sequence: TGTGCCAGCAGCCCAGGGTATGACTATGGCTACACCTTC.

The chain couples TRBV6-6 to TRBJ2-5, with 7 bases aligning to TRBD2. The V segment lost 8 bases and the J segment 6 bases; nucleotides outside the gene matches: 9. Germline V gene sequence: CDR1 MNHNY, CDR2 SVGAGI (reference sequence). The CDR3 length is 13 residues. CDR3 coding DNA: TGTGCCAGCGTACTAGCGATTGGGCAGACCCAGTACTTC. It codes for CASVLAIGQTQYF.

The chain is built from TRBV29-1 and TRBJ2-1; 7 bases map to TRBD2. V was pared by 7 bases and J by 4 bases, with 7 bases of the junction left unmatched. CDR1 and CDR2 from the germline V gene are SQVTM and ANQGSEA. This CDR3 region has 13 residues. The CDR3 region has the DNA TGCAGCGCTACAGCGGGATCATACAATGAGCAGTTCTTC. Protein product: CSATAGSYNEQFF.

The DNA for the CDR3 is TGCGCCAGCAGCCCCGGACAGCCCCGGGAACTGTTTTTT. This sequence encodes CASSPGQPRELFF. J is TRBJ1-4 and V is TRBV10-2, with D possibly TRBD1 on 6 matching bases. The CDR3 consists of 13 residues. The germline V and J ends were trimmed by 6 bases and 12 bases, with 17 bases remaining between them. The V gene's germline CDR1 is WSHSY and CDR2 SAAADI.

The V call is TRBV5-5, the J call TRBJ2-1; 7 nucleotides match TRBD1. V lost 0 bases and J lost 5; bases outside the gene matches: 2. This CDR3 has 14 residues. CDR1 SGHKS and CDR2 YYEKEE come from the germline V gene (reference sequence). The CDR3 protein is CASSLGQGNNEQFF. In nucleotides, the CDR3 is TGTGCCAGCAGCTTGGGACAGGGAAACAATGAGCAGTTCTTC.

This chain connects TRBV5-1 to TRBJ2-3; 14 bases map to TRBD2. The CDR3 spans 18 residues. Germline V gives CDR1 SGHRS, CDR2 YFSETQ. V lost 4 bases, J lost 5 bases, and 12 bases stayed unmatched. The CDR3 spells CASSGGPTTSGRGDTQYF. In nucleotides, the CDR3 is TGCGCCAGCAGCGGGGGGCCGACGACTAGCGGGAGGGGAGATACGCAGTATTTT.

This clone was seen only once. The chain employs TRBV5-1 and TRBJ2-2; 10 bases agree with TRBD2. This CDR3 spans 17 amino acids. From germline, CDR1 is SGHRS and CDR2 YFSETQ. V was pared by 4 bases and J by 2 bases, with 8 bases of the junction left unmatched. DNA of the CDR3: TGCGCCAGCAGCAACCCGACTAGCGGGTTCAACACCGGGGAGCTGTTTTTT. Protein product: CASSNPTSGFNTGELFF.

This rearrangement joins TRBV13 to TRBJ2-3, with a possible D match to TRBD1 (5 bases). The CDR3 consists of 15 residues. CDR1 is PRHDT, CDR2 FYEKMQ, per germline (reference sequence). The V gene lost 5 bases and the J gene lost 1 base, with 13 bases spanning the gap. The CDR3 reads CASSRSETGTDTQYF. The CDR3, as DNA: TGTGCCAGCAGCCGTTCCGAGACAGGCACAGATACGCAGTATTTT. The full variable domain, in which reference TRBV13 and TRBJ2-3 provide the parts outside the CDR3, is AAGVIQSPRHLIKEKRETATLKCYPIPRHDTVYWYQQGPGQDPQFLISFYEKMQSDKGSIPDRFSAQQFSDYHSELNMSSLELGDSALYFCASSRSETGTDTQYFGPGTRLTVL.

The rearrangement uses TRBV29-1 and TRBJ2-7; 7 bases map to TRBD2. Germline-derived CDR1 and CDR2 are SQVTM and ANQGSEA. Trimming removed 5 bases from V and 5 bases from J; junction bases left unmatched: 12. CDR3 length: 14 amino acids. The CDR3 DNA follows: TGCAGCGTTTATAGAAGCGGGGACCCCAACGAGCAGTACTTC. This codes for CSVYRSGDPNEQYF.

As regards this clone: One junction end disagrees with the germline gene, perhaps due to a read error. The rearrangement links TRBV2 to TRBJ2-1; TRBD2 agrees at 11 bases. The CDR3 sequence is 15 residues long. Per the germline V gene, CDR1 is SNHLY and CDR2 is FYNNEI. CDR3: CASSEVGTSGNEQFF. As DNA, the CDR3 is TGTGCCAGCAGCGAAGTCGGGACTAGCGGCAATGAGCAGTTCTTC.

V usage is TRBV27 and J usage is TRBJ2-2, with 7 bases that match TRBD1. Unmatched junction bases numbered 12, after V lost 6 bases and J lost 2 bases. CDR1 is MNHEY and CDR2 is SMNVEV in the germline V gene (reference sequence). The CDR3 has 17 amino acids. CDR3 in amino acids: CASSRFPGTANTGELFF. The CDR3 coding sequence is TGTGCCAGCAGCCGATTCCCCGGGACAGCCAACACCGGGGAGCTGTTTTTT.

In its sample, this clone was seen a few times. The chain carries TRBV18 and TRBJ2-7, with D maybe TRBD1 (7 bases). V was trimmed by 3 bases and J by 0 bases, leaving 12 bases between them. Germline CDR1 is KGHSH and CDR2 is LQKENI. There are 15 residues in the CDR3. The DNA of the CDR3 is TGTGCCAGCTCACCGCGGGACAGCGCCTCCTACGAGCAGTACTTC. Protein sequence: CASSPRDSASYEQYF. Combining the CDR3 with reference TRBV18 and TRBJ2-7 gives the whole variable domain NAGVMQNPRHLVRRRGQEARLRCSPMKGHSHVYWYRQLPEEGLKFMVYLQKENIIDESGMPKERFSAEFPKEGPSILRIQQVVRGDSAAYFCASSPRDSASYEQYFGPGTRLTVT.

This chain links TRBV14 with TRBJ2-2, with TRBD2 identical over 11 bases. Unmatched junction bases numbered 12, after V lost 2 bases and J lost 7 bases. The CDR3 extends over 18 amino acids. Per the germline V gene, CDR1 is SGHDN and CDR2 is FVKESK. CDR3 nucleotide sequence: TGTGCCAGCAGCCAAAAACTAGCGGGAGATGTGTATAGCGGGGAGCTGTTTTTT. This translates into CASSQKLAGDVYSGELFF.